This is a list of T cell receptor beta chains from one sample in a study of T cells in localized non-small cell lung cancer. Some clones are missing from TCRdb's copy, which holds only in-frame ones; the method was immunoSEQ multiplex PCR. This repertoire shows 30,000 or so clones, about 88% found once; its top ten account for 13%. Sequencing used peripheral blood, obtained before any cancer treatment. The receptors were sampled from a female donor older than 55 with stage III squamous cell lung carcinoma. Both conserved end residues are trimmed from each CDR3. The order of the fields is V gene, CDR3 length, CDR3 protein.

TRBV20-1,9,SAIGTAGYT
TRBV10-3,12,AITGGRGDYGYT
TRBV29-1,12,SVGPGALQETQY
TRBV6-6,12,ASRQTGVNSPLH
TRBV19,14,ASSPAVQGIGETQY
TRBV4-2,11,ASSQLPPAEQY
TRBV29-1,13,SVEGDRGPTDTQY
TRBV5-6,15,ASSAPTGGKSYNEQF
TRBV15,15,ATSPLKELTGGDGYT
TRBV4-3,15,ASSQGTGPFSSYEQY
TRBV5-1,14,ASSLSTTGGNYGYT
TRBV5-1,14,ASSLVASTNLNEQF
TRBV5-1,11,ASSPNSGNTIY
TRBV28,12,ASSPRGWSYEQY
TRBV25-1,12,ASSGPIYTDTQY
TRBV25-1,13,ASSRNLDLNEKLF
TRBV7-9,13,ASSLGSGRVETQY
TRBV7-2,12,ASSSTTGGYGYT
TRBV27,14,ASRSRGTGTHNEQF
TRBV7-2,11,ASSSRWGYEQY
TRBV11-3,14,ADRASGSWTQETQY
TRBV5-1,17,ASSWGLITSGPPNYGYT
TRBV6-6,11,ASSRDSNYGYT
TRBV28,10,ASGHSSYEQY
TRBV5-5,16,ASSLAGGIRIAYTEAF
TRBV7-2,14,ASSLMGGTSLDTQY
TRBV5-5,13,ASSDDQGAVTEAF
TRBV5-1,13,ASSSQLAGAYEQY
TRBV28,13,ASSLYRGSYNEQF
TRBV7-2,13,ASSLAGGRGNEQF
TRBV7-2,14,ASSPGLAASTDTQY
TRBV2,13,ASRPDRVKDTEAF
TRBV7-7,12,ASSKTQLGETQY
TRBV4-2,13,ASSQVGEGKGEQY
TRBV18,13,ASSPSPGVNYGYT
TRBV18,13,ASSPLWGAHNEQF
TRBV5-5,14,ASSLERGGFSAEQY
TRBV19,13,ASSIRDRGNTEAF
TRBV27,14,ASSLTPFSGANVLT
TRBV5-4,16,ASRDTTRLAGSYNEQF
TRBV4-3,14,ASSQGGGFRTDTQY
TRBV14,16,ASSQETFGPASTGELF
TRBV5-4,14,ASSLGPLTRGTEAF
TRBV19,9,ASGGFYEQY
TRBV18,12,ASSIIDGTYEQY
TRBV7-9,15,ASSLEQGTGGGDEQF
TRBV10-3,13,AISDTGKAGNTIY
TRBV5-1,12,ASRGQPVNYGYT
TRBV18,13,ASSPQRATNEKLF
TRBV19,14,ASSRTSGDNTGELF
TRBV5-1,14,ASRRPGQGAGDTQY
TRBV5-6,12,ASSLGFQEYGYT